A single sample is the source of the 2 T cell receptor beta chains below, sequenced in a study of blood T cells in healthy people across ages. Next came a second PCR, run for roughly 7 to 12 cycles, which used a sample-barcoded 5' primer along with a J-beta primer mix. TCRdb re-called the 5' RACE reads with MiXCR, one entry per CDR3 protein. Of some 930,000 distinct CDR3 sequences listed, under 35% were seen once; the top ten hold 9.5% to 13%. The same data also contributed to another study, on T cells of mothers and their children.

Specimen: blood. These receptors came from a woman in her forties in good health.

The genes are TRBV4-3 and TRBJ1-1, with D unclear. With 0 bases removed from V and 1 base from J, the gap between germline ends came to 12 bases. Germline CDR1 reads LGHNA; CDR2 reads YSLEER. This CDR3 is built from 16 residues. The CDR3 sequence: CASSQDPGGGNTEAFF. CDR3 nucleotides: TGCGCCAGCAGCCAAGATCCAGGAGGTGGGAACACTGAAGCTTTCTTT.

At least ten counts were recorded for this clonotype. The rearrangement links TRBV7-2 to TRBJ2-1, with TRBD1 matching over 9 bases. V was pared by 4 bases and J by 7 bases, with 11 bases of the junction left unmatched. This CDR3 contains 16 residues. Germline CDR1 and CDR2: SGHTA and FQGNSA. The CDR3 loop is CASSSAGTGLINEQFF. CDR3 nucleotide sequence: TGTGCCAGCAGCTCCGCCGGGACAGGGTTAATAAATGAGCAGTTCTTC.